This TCR beta chain stems from a study of CXCR3-negative and CXCR3-positive naive CD8 T cells. Study results and caveats: For CXCR3-positive naive cells, TRB CDR3s were more hydrophobic than those of CXCR3-negative naive cells.

Comment on this clonotype: Its antigen is undetermined.

The authors made the TRB cDNA libraries by 5' RACE using UMI labels. No DNA is given; TCRdb re-called the 5' RACE reads and lists each CDR3 protein once. The repertoire table contains around 120,000 distinct CDR3 sequences. The CDR3 consists of 18 residues. The sequence was collected from a human donor in good health. Some clones in this sample may be carry-over from other donors' samples. The sample comprised naive CXCR3+ CD8+ T cells from blood. Subset of the sample: CD45RO-CCR7+CD27+CD95- naive CD8+ T cells expressing CXCR3 (TNR3+). This chain joins TRBV12-3 or TRBV12-4 and TRBJ2-1; TCRdb lists TRBD2, though no DNA is available to test this call. CDR3 region: CASSFSTGGRNPGGEQFF.